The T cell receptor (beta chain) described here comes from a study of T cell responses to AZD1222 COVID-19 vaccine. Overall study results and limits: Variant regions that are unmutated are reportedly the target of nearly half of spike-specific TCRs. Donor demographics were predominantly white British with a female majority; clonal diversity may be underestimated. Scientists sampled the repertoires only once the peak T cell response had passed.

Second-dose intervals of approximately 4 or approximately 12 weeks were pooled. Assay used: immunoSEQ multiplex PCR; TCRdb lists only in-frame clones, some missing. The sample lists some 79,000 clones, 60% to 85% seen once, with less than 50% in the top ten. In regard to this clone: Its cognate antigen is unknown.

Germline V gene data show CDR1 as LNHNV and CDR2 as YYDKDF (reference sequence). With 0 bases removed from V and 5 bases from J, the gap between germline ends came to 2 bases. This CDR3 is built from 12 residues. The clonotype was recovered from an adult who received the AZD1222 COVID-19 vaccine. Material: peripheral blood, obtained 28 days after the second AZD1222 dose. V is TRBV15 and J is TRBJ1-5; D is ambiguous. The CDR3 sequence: CATSRDYQPQHF. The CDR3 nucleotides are TGTGCCACCAGCAGAGATTATCAGCCCCAGCATTTT. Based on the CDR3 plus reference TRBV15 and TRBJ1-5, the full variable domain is DAMVIQNPRYQVTQFGKPVTLSCSQTLNHNVMYWYQQKSSQAPKLLFHYYDKDFNNEADTPDNFQSRRPNTSFCFLDIRSPGLGDTAMYLCATSRDYQPQHFGDGTRLSIL.